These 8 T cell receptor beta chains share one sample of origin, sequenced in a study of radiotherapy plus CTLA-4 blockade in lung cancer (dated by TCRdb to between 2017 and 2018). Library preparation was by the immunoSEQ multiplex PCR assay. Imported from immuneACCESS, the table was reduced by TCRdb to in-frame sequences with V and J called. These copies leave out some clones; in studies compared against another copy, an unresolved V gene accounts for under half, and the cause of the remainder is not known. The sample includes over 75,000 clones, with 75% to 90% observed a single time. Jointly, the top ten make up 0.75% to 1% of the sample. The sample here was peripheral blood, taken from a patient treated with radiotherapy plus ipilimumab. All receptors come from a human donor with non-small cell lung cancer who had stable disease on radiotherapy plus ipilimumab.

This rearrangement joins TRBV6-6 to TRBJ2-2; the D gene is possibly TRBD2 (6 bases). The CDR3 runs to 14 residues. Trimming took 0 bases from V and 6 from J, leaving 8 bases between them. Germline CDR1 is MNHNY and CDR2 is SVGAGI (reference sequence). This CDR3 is CASSYSTGAGELFF. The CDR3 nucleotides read TGTGCCAGCAGTTACTCGACGGGGGCCGGGGAGCTGTTTTTT.

CDR3 coding DNA: TGCGCCAGCAGCTTGGCCGAGACAGGGTTGAACATTCAGTACTTC. Translating it yields CASSLAETGLNIQYF. This rearrangement joins TRBV5-1 to TRBJ2-4, with TRBD1 matching over 7 bases. CDR1 and CDR2 from the germline V gene are SGHRS and YFSETQ. This CDR3 has 15 residues. V shed 0 bases and J 7 bases; nucleotides not matched to a gene: 7.

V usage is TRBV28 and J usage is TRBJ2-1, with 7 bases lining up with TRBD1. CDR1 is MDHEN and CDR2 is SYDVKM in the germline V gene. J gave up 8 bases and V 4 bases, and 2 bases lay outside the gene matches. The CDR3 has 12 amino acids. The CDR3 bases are TGTGCCAGCAGTTCACAGGGGCATGAGCAGTTCTTC. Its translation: CASSSQGHEQFF.

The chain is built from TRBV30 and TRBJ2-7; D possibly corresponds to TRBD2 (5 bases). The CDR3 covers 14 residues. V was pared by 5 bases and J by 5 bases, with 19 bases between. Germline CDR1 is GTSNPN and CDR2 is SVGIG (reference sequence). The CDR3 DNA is TGTGCCTGGCGCCCCGGACGGGGTCGGAACGAGCAGTACTTC. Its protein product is CAWRPGRGRNEQYF.

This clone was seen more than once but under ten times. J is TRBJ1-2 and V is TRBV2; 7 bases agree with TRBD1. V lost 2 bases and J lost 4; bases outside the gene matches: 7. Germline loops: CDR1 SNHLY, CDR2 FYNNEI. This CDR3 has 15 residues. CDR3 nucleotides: TGTGCCAGCAGTGAACCGGCAGGGGGAAGCTATGGCTACACCTTC. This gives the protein CASSEPAGGSYGYTF.

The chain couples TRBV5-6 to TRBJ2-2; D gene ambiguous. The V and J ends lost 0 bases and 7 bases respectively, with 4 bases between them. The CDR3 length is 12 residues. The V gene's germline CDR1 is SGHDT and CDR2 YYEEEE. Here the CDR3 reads CASSLAVGELFF. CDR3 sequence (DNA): TGTGCCAGCAGCTTGGCGGTCGGGGAGCTGTTTTTT. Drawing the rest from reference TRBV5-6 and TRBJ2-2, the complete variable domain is DAGVTQSPTHLIKTRGQQVTLRCSPKSGHDTVSWYQQALGQGPQFIFQYYEEEERQRGNFPDRFSGHQFPNYSSELNVNALLLGDSALYLCASSLAVGELFFGEGSRLTVL.

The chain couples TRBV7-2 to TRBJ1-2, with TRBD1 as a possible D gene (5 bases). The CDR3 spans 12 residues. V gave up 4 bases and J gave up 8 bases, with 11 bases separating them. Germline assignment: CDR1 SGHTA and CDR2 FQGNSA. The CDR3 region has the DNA TGTGCCAGCAGCTATCCCTCAGGGGGCTACACCTTC. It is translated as CASSYPSGGYTF.

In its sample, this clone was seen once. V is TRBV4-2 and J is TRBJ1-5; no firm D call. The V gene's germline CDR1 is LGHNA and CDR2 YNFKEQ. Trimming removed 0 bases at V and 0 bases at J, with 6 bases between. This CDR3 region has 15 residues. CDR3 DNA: TGTGCCAGCAGCCAAGATTCTGGTAGCAATCAGCCCCAGCATTTT. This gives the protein CASSQDSGSNQPQHF.